One TCR beta chain is described in this entry. Here immunoSEQ multiplex PCR was the method, and the copy in TCRdb shows in-frame clones only, minus some. Counted here are some 150,000 clones, more than 75% occurring once; the ten biggest clones make up around 8.3%. The data were taken from a study of blood T cell repertoires in COVID-19. Study context: Samples of COVID-19 (acute and convalescent) were obtained from the United States, Italy and Spain. Sample material is recorded as cDNA or gDNA derived from T cells, B-cell-depleted T cells, or PBMCs.

The V and J ends lost 0 bases and 6 bases, in that order; junction bases with no gene match: 3. The CDR3 consists of 14 residues. In germline, CDR1 is SGDLS, CDR2 YYNGEE. The sample comprised peripheral blood. V is TRBV9 and J is TRBJ2-5, with 9 bases lining up with TRBD1. The sequence was collected from a woman in her forties or fifties with active or convalescent COVID-19. CDR3 in amino acids: CASSVGGQGQTQYF. CDR3 nucleotide sequence: TGTGCCAGCAGCGTAGGGGGACAGGGCCAGACCCAGTACTTC.